Included here is one T cell receptor (beta chain) sequence, with context. The antigen is not known. The data were taken from a study of CD8+ T cells in alopecia areata. Study context: Treatment with tofacitinib (6 to 18 months) was followed by 6 months off drug.

Once RNA had been extracted, it was reverse transcribed into cDNA to act as the sequencing template. Repertoires were generated with immunoSEQ multiplex PCR, while TCRdb's copy carries only in-frame clones and drops some. The sample yields about 70,000 clones, 45% to 55% seen once. Regarding the study as a whole: Alopecia totalis/universalis scalp especially showed more expanded CD8+ clones than normal scalp. Although TCR sharing was seen in mice, sharing across patients was less clear, possibly for HLA-related reasons. Scalp samples also contribute reads from the resident alphabeta T cells found in normal skin.

Source: CD8+ T cells sorted from blood, taken at week 0. This clonotype originated in a human donor with alopecia areata.

CDR3 residues: CATSRDLPSSYEQYF. DNA for the CDR3: TGTGCCACCAGCAGAGATCTGCCTAGCTCCTACGAGCAGTACTTC. The V gene is TRBV15, the J gene TRBJ2-7; unclear D gene. CDR1 is LNHNV and CDR2 is YYDKDF in the germline V gene (reference sequence). V shed 0 bases and J shed 0 bases, with 9 bases lying between them. This CDR3 comprises 15 residues.